This T cell receptor beta chain was observed in a study of Tregs in tolerant kidney transplant recipients. Study findings and constraints: Some patients' samples used different primers over time, so nucleotide sequences weren't comparable. No direct test of biological reproducibility was done here. Antigen-driven expansion was suggested because donor-specific Tregs expanded more than all Tregs in tolerant patients. Findings come from small patient numbers and require larger validation.

Recipients received nonmyeloablative bone marrow transplants from related graft donors, with transient mixed chimerism. As concerns this clone: The antigen is undetermined.

CDR1 and CDR2 (germline): MNHNY, SVGAGI (reference sequence). V lost 2 bases to trimming and J lost 5 bases; unmatched junction nucleotides: 3. The CDR3 totals 15 residues. Only in-frame clones appear in the TCRdb table, and some are missing; sequencing was by immunoSEQ multiplex PCR. The sample holds about 81,000 clones, roughly nine tenths seen once. The source was CD4+ T cells from blood (PBMCs), collected 24 months after the transplant. The V call is TRBV6-6, the J call TRBJ2-5; the match to TRBD2 covers 12 bases. This TCR derives from a human patient who received a combined kidney and bone marrow transplant. Some of the T cells may derive from the graft donor. CDR3 protein: CASSYLLAGGETQYF. DNA of the CDR3: TGTGCCAGCAGTTACCTCCTAGCGGGAGGGGAGACCCAGTACTTC.